These 26 T cell receptor beta chains were sequenced from one sample in a study of T cell clones after liver transplantation. Assay: immunoSEQ multiplex PCR; the TCRdb copy retains only in-frame clones and omits some. The sample includes under 150,000 clones, 75% to 95% seen only once; the top ten take 0.83%. This material consisted of CD4+ T cells from blood, taken 12 months after liver transplant. The receptor set was obtained from a human patient who received a liver transplant. Some T cells may be transferred from the graft donor.

The V call is TRBV7-2, the J call TRBJ2-7; tentatively, D is TRBD1 or TRBD2 (5 bases each). The V end was cut by 5 bases, the J end by 7 bases, with 15 bases between. Germline V gene data show CDR1 as SGHTA and CDR2 as FQGNSA. This CDR3 spans 13 amino acids. The CDR3 nucleotides are TGTGCCAGCAGCCTCGGGACGGGCGGGGAGCAGTACTTC. Its translation: CASSLGTGGEQYF.

The chain links TRBV15 to TRBJ1-2; D call uncertain. V dropped 3 bases and J dropped 2 bases, with 10 bases sitting between them. Germline V gene lookup returns CDR1 LNHNV and CDR2 YYDKDF (reference sequence). The CDR3 sequence is 14 residues long. The CDR3 here is CATSSGTQNYGYTF. The CDR3, as DNA: TGTGCCACCAGCAGCGGTACACAGAACTATGGCTACACCTTC.

There are a few counts of this clone. The chain uses TRBV11-3 and TRBJ2-7, with 7 bases lining up with TRBD2. Germline loops: CDR1 SGHNT, CDR2 YENEEA. CDR3 length equals 14 residues. V was clipped by 5 bases and J by 2 bases; unmatched bases: 6. In nucleotides, the CDR3 is TGTGCCAGCAGCGCCCCGGGGGGAGCCTACGAGCAGTACTTC. Translation: CASSAPGGAYEQYF. The whole variable domain, filled in from reference TRBV11-3 and TRBJ2-7, reads EAGVVQSPRYKIIEKKQPVAFWCNPISGHNTLYWYLQNLGQGPELLIRYENEEAVDDSQLPKDRFSAERLKGVDSTLKIQPAELGDSAVYLCASSAPGGAYEQYFGPGTRLTVT.

The chain carries TRBV28 and TRBJ1-2; weak D call: TRBD1 (5 bases). Germline CDR1 is MDHEN and CDR2 is SYDVKM. V gave up 4 bases and J gave up 4 bases, with 16 bases separating them. The CDR3 extends over 15 amino acids. Here the CDR3 reads CASSSEQAWGYGYTF. CDR3 DNA: TGTGCCAGCAGTTCAGAACAGGCTTGGGGCTATGGCTACACCTTC.

V gene TRBV15 combines with J gene TRBJ2-2; 7 bases map to TRBD1. V dropped 0 bases and J dropped 3; count of bases not matched to a gene: 7. This CDR3 spans 17 amino acids. From germline, CDR1 is LNHNV and CDR2 YYDKDF (reference sequence). The CDR3 here is CATSRDPGRGYTGELFF. In nucleotides, the CDR3 is TGTGCCACCAGCAGAGATCCCGGCAGGGGGTACACCGGGGAGCTGTTTTTT. Full variable domain (rest looked up from reference TRBV15 and TRBJ2-2): DAMVIQNPRYQVTQFGKPVTLSCSQTLNHNVMYWYQQKSSQAPKLLFHYYDKDFNNEADTPDNFQSRRPNTSFCFLDIRSPGLGDTAMYLCATSRDPGRGYTGELFFGEGSRLTVL.

The chain combines TRBV19 with TRBJ1-5; possible D gene TRBD1, 5 bases. Trimming removed 7 bases from V and 4 bases from J, with 20 bases in between. There are 16 residues in the CDR3. Germline CDR1 and CDR2: LNHDA and SQIVND (reference sequence). The CDR3 region is CASNVWVPGGNQPQHF. In DNA form, the CDR3 reads TGTGCCAGTAATGTATGGGTCCCGGGGGGAAATCAGCCCCAGCATTTT.

V gene TRBV27 combines with J gene TRBJ2-6; D perhaps matches TRBD1 (6 bases). The germline V and J ends were trimmed by 7 bases and 2 bases, with 9 bases remaining between them. In germline, CDR1 is MNHEY, CDR2 SMNVEV (reference sequence). This CDR3 is 14 amino acids long. In nucleotides, the CDR3 is TGTGCCAGCACTCAGGGGCCTGGGGCCAACGTCCTGACTTTC. Its protein is CASTQGPGANVLTF. Together with reference TRBV27 and TRBJ2-6, the CDR3 gives the full variable domain: EAQVTQNPRYLITVTGKKLTVTCSQNMNHEYMSWYRQDPGLGLRQIYYSMNVEVTDKGDVPEGYKVSRKEKRNFPLILESPSPNQTSLYFCASTQGPGANVLTFGAGSRLTVL.

This clone was picked up one time. The chain has TRBV28 and TRBJ2-7, with 9 bases aligning to TRBD1. This CDR3 is built from 14 residues. V trimming: 7 bases; J trimming: 6 bases; junction bases outside the gene matches: 10. Germline-derived CDR1 and CDR2 are MDHEN and SYDVKM. DNA of the CDR3: TGTGCCAGCACCAGGACAGGGGCTGCTAGCGAGCAGTACTTC. This sequence encodes CASTRTGAASEQYF.

For this clone: The same CDR3 also results from other DNA sequences found in this sample. The CDR3 protein is CASSPSTDTQYF. The CDR3 DNA follows: TGTGCCAGCAGCCCCAGCACAGATACGCAGTATTTT. The chain combines TRBV7-2 with TRBJ2-3; no reliable D call. The CDR3 spans 12 residues. V shed 5 bases and J shed 0 bases, with 3 bases lying between them. Germline assignment: CDR1 SGHTA and CDR2 FQGNSA.

The chain joins TRBV9 to TRBJ2-2; D possibly corresponds to TRBD1 (8 bases). The CDR3 is 16 amino acids. The V end lost 4 bases, the J end lost 4 bases, and 17 bases lay between the germline ends. The germline V gene has CDR1 SGDLS and CDR2 YYNGEE. CDR3 DNA: TGTGCCAGCAGCATATCGACAGGGGAGGGCACCGGGGAGCTGTTTTTT. Its protein product is CASSISTGEGTGELFF.

Here the CDR3 reads CASSARSGATTEAFF. CDR3 nucleotides: TGTGCCAGCAGCGCCCGATCGGGGGCGACCACTGAAGCTTTCTTT. The chain recombines TRBV9 with TRBJ1-1; a weak D match, TRBD1 (6 bases). Per germline, CDR1 SGDLS and CDR2 YYNGEE. Trimming pared 3 bases from V and 4 bases from J, leaving 16 bases between. CDR3 length: 15 residues.

V and J are TRBV11-2 and TRBJ1-2; D is possibly TRBD1 (5 bases). Per the germline V gene, CDR1 is SGHAT and CDR2 is FQNNGV. Trimming removed 1 base from V and 3 bases from J, with 15 bases in between. The CDR3 has 16 residues. DNA for the CDR3: TGTGCCAGCAGCTTAGGGGACCCCAGCGTTGACTATGGCTACACCTTC. It is translated as CASSLGDPSVDYGYTF.

The chain employs TRBV11-3 and TRBJ2-3; D perhaps matches TRBD1 (6 bases). The ends were cut back, 5 bases at V and 10 bases at J, with 22 bases in the middle. Germline V gene data show CDR1 as SGHNT and CDR2 as YENEEA. The CDR3 extends over 15 amino acids. The CDR3 DNA reads as TGTGCCAGCAGCACCAGGGGATTATCCGACGGTCCGCAGTATTTT. Amino acids: CASSTRGLSDGPQYF.

This clone showed up just once. This chain uses TRBV5-1 with TRBJ2-3; 9 positions match TRBD2. Germline lookup yields CDR1 SGHRS and CDR2 YFSETQ. The CDR3 is made up of 14 amino acids. The V gene end was trimmed by 7 bases and the J gene end by 4 bases; junction bases not matched to a gene: 7. The CDR3 nucleotides read TGCGCCAGCGGAGAGGCGGGAGGGGCAGATACGCAGTATTTT. It yields the protein CASGEAGGADTQYF.

The V gene is TRBV7-3, the J gene TRBJ1-1; maybe TRBD1 (6 bases). Trimming left V 5 bases short and J 5 bases short, with 12 bases between. This CDR3 spans 13 amino acids. CDR1 is SGHTA, CDR2 FQGTGA, per germline. This CDR3 is CASSIQGMTEAFF. The DNA of the CDR3 is TGTGCCAGCAGCATACAGGGAATGACTGAAGCTTTCTTT.

The rearrangement links TRBV19 to TRBJ1-5; D might be TRBD1 (6 bases). The CDR3 consists of 15 residues. The germline V gene has CDR1 LNHDA and CDR2 SQIVND (reference sequence). V lost 7 bases and J 2 bases, leaving 15 bases between the germline ends. CDR3 region: CASIDLGGGNQPQHF. CDR3 nucleotide sequence: TGTGCCAGTATCGACTTAGGGGGAGGCAATCAGCCCCAGCATTTT.

The rearrangement uses TRBV11-3 and TRBJ1-5, with 9 bases that match TRBD1. V shed 2 bases and J 4 bases; nucleotides not matched to a gene: 6. This CDR3 contains 16 residues. Germline CDR1 is SGHNT and CDR2 is YENEEA. The CDR3 protein is CASSLKTGGRNQPQHF. The CDR3 coding sequence is TGTGCCAGCAGCTTAAAAACAGGGGGCCGGAATCAGCCCCAGCATTTT.

A remark on this clone: A junction boundary mismatches the germline segment, possibly from a read error. The chain is built from TRBV23-1 and TRBJ2-7; TRBD1 is a possible D gene (6 bases). TRBV23-1 is noted as an ORF with a role that remains uncertain. CDR3 length equals 20 residues. In nucleotides, the CDR3 is TGCGCCAGCACTCAACCCTTAGACAGGCTCCAGACCGTGGGGTCCTACGAGCAGTACTTC. Translation gives CASTQPLDRLQTVGSYEQYF.

The chain carries TRBV11-2 and TRBJ2-1; D gene uncertain. The CDR3 consists of 14 residues. V was shortened by 5 bases and J by 8 bases, with 16 bases between the two germline ends. From germline, CDR1 is SGHAT and CDR2 FQNNGV. CDR3 amino acids: CASSPPGRSDEQFF. CDR3 DNA: TGTGCCAGCAGCCCCCCGGGCCGCTCGGATGAGCAGTTCTTC. The whole variable domain, filled in from reference TRBV11-2 and TRBJ2-1, reads EAGVAQSPRYKIIEKRQSVAFWCNPISGHATLYWYQQILGQGPKLLIQFQNNGVVDDSQLPKDRFSAERLKGVDSTLKIQPAKLEDSAVYLCASSPPGRSDEQFFGPGTRLTVL.

The genes are TRBV11-3 and TRBJ2-6; D tentatively fits TRBD1 or TRBD2 (5 bases each). With 2 bases removed from V and 2 bases from J, the gap between germline ends came to 13 bases. The V gene's germline CDR1 is SGHNT and CDR2 YENEEA. The CDR3 is made up of 17 amino acids. CDR3 in DNA: TGTGCCAGCAGCTTAATGGGGGTTGGAGCTGGGGCCAACGTCCTGACTTTC. This encodes CASSLMGVGAGANVLTF. Full variable domain (remainder filled in from reference TRBV11-3 and TRBJ2-6): EAGVVQSPRYKIIEKKQPVAFWCNPISGHNTLYWYLQNLGQGPELLIRYENEEAVDDSQLPKDRFSAERLKGVDSTLKIQPAELGDSAVYLCASSLMGVGAGANVLTFGAGSRLTVL.

This clone was recorded once. The junction departs from the called germline gene at one end, perhaps through a read error. The genes are TRBV7-7 and TRBJ2-1, with TRBD2 identical over 7 bases. Germline V gene data show CDR1 as SSHAT and CDR2 as FNYEAQ (reference sequence). The CDR3 consists of 16 residues. CDR3: CASSAVGRASYNEQFF. The CDR3 DNA is TGTGCTAGCAGCGCCGTTGGGAGGGCCTCCTACAATGAGCAGTTCTTC.

The CDR3 loop is CASSWMNTEAFF. CDR3 bases: TGTGCCAGCAGCTGGATGAACACTGAAGCTTTCTTT. This sequence joins TRBV11-2 and TRBJ1-1; D is unresolved. CDR3 length: 12 amino acids. CDR1 is SGHAT, CDR2 FQNNGV, per germline. V was trimmed by 4 bases and J by 0 bases, leaving 3 bases between them.

V and J are TRBV5-5 and TRBJ2-5, with 10 bases aligning to TRBD1. Germline CDR1 SGHKS, CDR2 YYEKEE (reference sequence). V shed 3 bases and J 5 bases; nucleotides not matched to a gene: 13. This CDR3 is 17 amino acids long. This CDR3 is CASSSGQGSLLGETQYF. The DNA for the CDR3 is TGTGCCAGCAGCTCGGGACAGGGGTCGCTTTTAGGGGAGACCCAGTACTTC.

This clone was detected only once. The V call is TRBV2, the J call TRBJ2-3; 12 bases map to TRBD2. V gave up 11 bases and J gave up 5 bases; unmatched junction bases: 5. The V gene's germline CDR1 is SNHLY and CDR2 FYNNEI. The CDR3 consists of 13 residues. The DNA of the CDR3 is TGTGCCTCAGGGGGACTAGCGGGAGATACGCAGTATTTT. The encoded protein is CASGGLAGDTQYF.

This sequence joins TRBV5-6 and TRBJ1-2, with 10 bases matching TRBD1. This CDR3 contains 11 residues. The ends lost 3 bases at V and 13 bases at J; junction bases unmatched: 3. Germline V gene data show CDR1 as SGHDT and CDR2 as YYEEEE. Here the CDR3 DNA reads TGTGCCAGCAGCTCCGGGACAGGGGCCACCTTC. Its protein product is CASSSGTGATF. Full variable domain (outside the CDR3, taken from reference TRBV5-6 and TRBJ1-2): DAGVTQSPTHLIKTRGQQVTLRCSPKSGHDTVSWYQQALGQGPQFIFQYYEEEERQRGNFPDRFSGHQFPNYSSELNVNALLLGDSALYLCASSSGTGATFGSGTRLTVV.

The chain couples TRBV5-1 to TRBJ2-5; D is perhaps TRBD1 (6 bases). The CDR3 is 14 amino acids. CDR1 is SGHRS, CDR2 YFSETQ, per germline. Trimming cost V 4 bases and J 1 base, with 11 bases left between them. The CDR3 reads CASSVMTGQETQYF. DNA for the CDR3: TGCGCCAGCAGCGTGATGACAGGCCAAGAGACCCAGTACTTC.